This TCR beta chain emerged from a study of blood T cell repertoires in COVID-19. The participants were between roughly 18 and 100 years old and came from fewer than 25 US areas. V trimming: 5 bases; J trimming: 5 bases; junction bases outside the gene matches: 10. CDR3 size: 16 residues. Looked up from germline, CDR1 is SNHLY and CDR2 is FYNNEI. Sequencing was performed with immunoSEQ multiplex PCR; in TCRdb, only in-frame clones are kept and a portion is missing. Altogether under 300,000 clones are present, around 86% being singletons, with the ten largest covering 2.5% to 3.5%. The sequenced sample was PBMCs or T cells enriched from blood (not recorded which). This sequence originates from a woman aged 40 to 55 with acute COVID-19. The rearrangement uses TRBV2 and TRBJ1-4; 8 bases agree with TRBD1. The DNA of the CDR3 is TGTGCCAGCAGTCTACAGACAGGGGCCAGAAATGAAAAACTGTTTTTT. It yields the protein CASSLQTGARNEKLFF.